The 13 T cell receptor beta chains in this list originate from one sample, sequenced in a study of blood T cell repertoires in COVID-19. Sequencing used immunoSEQ multiplex PCR; TCRdb keeps in-frame clones, though not all of them. The sample yields fewer than 110,000 clones, around 94% seen once. Sequencing was done on a sample of peripheral blood. These receptor sequences come from a man over 45 with active COVID-19.

J is TRBJ1-4 and V is TRBV7-8; D not resolved. The V end was cut by 1 base, the J end by 2 bases, with 8 bases between. Germline lookup yields CDR1 SGHVS and CDR2 FQNEAQ. This CDR3 has 15 residues. The CDR3 loop reads CASSLGGFTNEKLFF. CDR3 nucleotide sequence: TGTGCCAGCAGCTTAGGAGGGTTCACTAATGAAAAACTGTTTTTT.

A single count supports this clone. The rearrangement uses TRBV15 and TRBJ2-1, with 10 bases matching TRBD2. The CDR3 has 15 amino acids. Germline CDR1 is LNHNV and CDR2 is YYDKDF (reference sequence). V shed 3 bases and J 8 bases; nucleotides not matched to a gene: 7. The CDR3 here is CATSSPGTSVYEQFF. For the CDR3, the DNA is TGTGCCACCAGCAGCCCCGGGACTAGCGTCTATGAGCAGTTCTTC.

About this clone itself: This sample also contains other DNA sequences that code for the same CDR3. This chain uses TRBV5-1 with TRBJ1-2, with D perhaps matching TRBD1 (6 bases). CDR3 length: 13 residues. Trimming removed 3 bases at V and 2 bases at J, with 8 bases between. The germline gives CDR1 SGHRS, CDR2 YFSETQ. The CDR3: CASSSQGNYGYTF. In nucleotides, the CDR3 is TGCGCCAGCAGCTCACAGGGCAACTATGGCTACACCTTC.

As DNA, the CDR3 is TGTGCCAGCAGTGAGAACAGGAGAACTGAAGCTTTCTTT. This gives the protein CASSENRRTEAFF. V usage is TRBV2 and J usage is TRBJ1-1, with a tentative D call TRBD1 (5 bases). The CDR3 spans 13 residues. CDR1 and CDR2 (germline): SNHLY, FYNNEI. Trimming pared 3 bases from V and 5 bases from J, leaving 10 bases between.

The table lists this clone with a few counts. The chain joins TRBV28 to TRBJ1-5, with TRBD1 identical over 7 bases. The V gene end was trimmed by 3 bases and the J gene end by 10 bases; junction bases not matched to a gene: 9. The CDR3 has 14 residues. CDR1 is MDHEN, CDR2 SYDVKM, per germline. DNA for the CDR3: TGTGCCAGCAGTTTGACAGGGAATATCAAACCCCAGCATTTT. Encoded protein: CASSLTGNIKPQHF.

This clone has only one observation. The chain couples TRBV5-1 to TRBJ1-1, with TRBD1 matching 8 bases. The CDR3 contains 13 residues. Trimming cost V 5 bases and J 4 bases; bases outside gene matches: 4. Germline V gene lookup returns CDR1 SGHRS and CDR2 YFSETQ. The CDR3 here is CASRPTGGTEAFF. CDR3 nucleotides: TGCGCCAGCAGACCAACAGGGGGCACTGAAGCTTTCTTT.

The chain uses TRBV28 and TRBJ2-1; TRBD1 matches 8 bases. The CDR3 is 15 amino acids. The V and J ends lost 6 bases and 6 bases, in that order; junction bases with no gene match: 10. Per germline, CDR1 MDHEN and CDR2 SYDVKM. This chain's CDR3 is CASRKFPGQVNEQFF. The DNA of the CDR3 is TGTGCCAGCAGGAAATTCCCGGGACAGGTCAATGAGCAGTTCTTC.

The chain employs TRBV9 and TRBJ2-7, with 8 bases aligning to TRBD2. Germline V lookup: CDR1 SGDLS, CDR2 YYNGEE. V lost 0 bases and J lost 6; bases outside the gene matches: 11. This CDR3 is built from 16 residues. The CDR3 DNA reads as TGTGCCAGCAGCGTAGCTCTCTCGGGAGGGGTTTCCGAGCAGTACTTC. It yields the protein CASSVALSGGVSEQYF. The variable domain in full, completed from reference TRBV9 and TRBJ2-7, reads DSGVTQTPKHLITATGQRVTLRCSPRSGDLSVYWYQQSLDQGLQFLIQYYNGEERAKGNILERFSAQQFPDLHSELNLSSLELGDSALYFCASSVALSGGVSEQYFGPGTRLTVT.

This chain links TRBV20-1 with TRBJ2-7; D may be TRBD1 (5 bases). V lost 2 bases to trimming and J lost 7 bases, with 9 bases between them. Per germline, CDR1 DFQATT and CDR2 SNEGSKA (reference sequence). The CDR3 spans 11 residues. The CDR3 loop is CSARSAGEQYF. DNA for the CDR3: TGCAGTGCTAGATCCGCAGGGGAGCAGTACTTC.

CDR3: CASTPGQFYGYTF. The CDR3 DNA reads TGTGCCAGCACCCCGGGACAGTTCTATGGCTACACCTTC. This chain joins TRBV6-5 and TRBJ1-2, with 7 bases identical to TRBD1. Germline V CDR1 and CDR2: MNHEY, SVGAGI. This CDR3 region has 13 residues. V was pared by 7 bases and J by 4 bases, with 6 bases of the junction left unmatched.

This clone has a handful of counts. The chain carries TRBV7-9 and TRBJ1-1, with 7 bases identical to TRBD1. V shed 3 bases and J 5 bases; nucleotides not matched to a gene: 6. Germline values: CDR1 SEHNR, CDR2 FQNEAQ (reference sequence). The CDR3 is 14 residues long. In DNA form, the CDR3 reads TGTGCCAGCAGCTTGGAGACAGGGAAAACTGAAGCTTTCTTT. This translates into CASSLETGKTEAFF.

V is TRBV6-4 and J is TRBJ2-2; 7 bases are shared with TRBD2. V lost 8 bases to trimming and J lost 1 base; unmatched junction nucleotides: 13. Germline V gene data show CDR1 as MRHNA and CDR2 as SNTAGT. This CDR3 spans 17 amino acids. The CDR3 region is CASQPGGPLLNTGELFF. CDR3 in DNA: TGTGCCAGCCAGCCGGGGGGACCGCTCTTGAACACCGGGGAGCTGTTTTTT.

The gene calls are TRBV11-2 and TRBJ2-2, with no clear D. The germline gives CDR1 SGHAT, CDR2 FQNNGV. The CDR3 covers 12 residues. V gave up 5 bases and J gave up 5 bases, with 6 bases separating them. CDR3 DNA: TGTGCCAGCAGCGTTACTACCGGGGAGCTGTTTTTT. This sequence encodes CASSVTTGELFF.